These T cell receptor beta chains were read from a single sample in a study of T cell responses to AZD1222 COVID-19 vaccine. Some clones are missing from TCRdb's copy, which holds only in-frame ones; the method was immunoSEQ multiplex PCR. The table has about 110,000 clones, approximately 89% seen once. This sample comprised peripheral blood, obtained on day 0 of MenACWY control vaccination. Receptors originate from an adult in good health. CDR3s include the opening cysteine and the closing phenylalanine or tryptophan. Each record gives: J gene, V gene, CDR3 protein.

j_gene: TRBJ2-2
v_gene: TRBV9
CDR3aa: CASSPDSGVTGELFF

j_gene: TRBJ1-4
v_gene: TRBV12-5
CDR3aa: CASEGQGNEKLFF

j_gene: TRBJ2-5
v_gene: TRBV7-6
CDR3aa: CASSESGSQYF

j_gene: TRBJ1-1
v_gene: TRBV2
CDR3aa: CASMSMGSTEAFF

j_gene: TRBJ2-7
v_gene: TRBV11-2
CDR3aa: CASSPIIDYEQYF

j_gene: TRBJ2-3
v_gene: TRBV7-3
CDR3aa: CASSLQPPTGYPNTQYF

j_gene: TRBJ2-6
v_gene: TRBV3-1/TRBV3-2
CDR3aa: CASSQLIGGPGANVLTF

j_gene: TRBJ2-1
v_gene: TRBV9
CDR3aa: CASSRGGVIYNEQFF

j_gene: TRBJ1-2
v_gene: TRBV30
CDR3aa: CAWSVGSPYGYTF

j_gene: TRBJ2-7
v_gene: TRBV6-7
CDR3aa: CALGREVNEQYF

j_gene: TRBJ1-4
v_gene: TRBV7-2
CDR3aa: CASSLGAGTSEKLFF

j_gene: TRBJ1-3
v_gene: TRBV15
CDR3aa: CATSRERGLGNTIYF

j_gene: TRBJ2-2
v_gene: TRBV4-1
CDR3aa: CASSRGQGIGELFF

j_gene: TRBJ1-2
v_gene: TRBV19
CDR3aa: CASSISARLLNGYTF

j_gene: TRBJ2-3
v_gene: TRBV4-3
CDR3aa: CASSRGLADTDTQYF

j_gene: TRBJ1-4
v_gene: TRBV27
CDR3aa: CASSLAGGFNEKLFF

j_gene: TRBJ1-2
v_gene: TRBV4-1
CDR3aa: CASSGIPTQGLGYTF

j_gene: TRBJ1-1
v_gene: TRBV6-1
CDR3aa: CASSEAQVGTEAFF

j_gene: TRBJ2-5
v_gene: TRBV9
CDR3aa: CASSVGLAQETQYF

j_gene: TRBJ1-2
v_gene: TRBV5-1
CDR3aa: CATSYSGLYGYTF

j_gene: TRBJ1-2
v_gene: TRBV7-9
CDR3aa: CASSLVRTGSNYGYTF

j_gene: TRBJ1-2
v_gene: TRBV2
CDR3aa: CASGNWGGYTF

j_gene: TRBJ1-4
v_gene: TRBV3-1/TRBV3-2
CDR3aa: CASSRGQGAEKLFF

j_gene: TRBJ2-1
v_gene: TRBV2
CDR3aa: CASHYWNNEQFF

j_gene: TRBJ2-2
v_gene: TRBV3-1/TRBV3-2
CDR3aa: CASSQDPLAENTGELFF

j_gene: TRBJ1-1
v_gene: TRBV7-2
CDR3aa: CASSFGGMNTEAFF

j_gene: TRBJ2-5
v_gene: TRBV27
CDR3aa: CASRGVQETQYF

j_gene: TRBJ1-6
v_gene: TRBV5-1
CDR3aa: CASSLKLRESPLHF

j_gene: TRBJ1-1
v_gene: TRBV11-2
CDR3aa: CASSLMGVDTEAFF

j_gene: TRBJ2-3
v_gene: TRBV5-4
CDR3aa: CASSLSGSTDTQYF

j_gene: TRBJ1-3
v_gene: TRBV5-1
CDR3aa: CASSFGTRATIYF

j_gene: TRBJ2-5
v_gene: TRBV10-3
CDR3aa: CAISEGLALETQYF

j_gene: TRBJ2-5
v_gene: TRBV5-6
CDR3aa: CASSSGSGQPYF

j_gene: TRBJ2-7
v_gene: TRBV5-8
CDR3aa: CASSLQGLTYEQYF

j_gene: TRBJ2-2
v_gene: TRBV5-4
CDR3aa: CASRAGQGGYDTGELFF

j_gene: TRBJ2-3
v_gene: TRBV4-1
CDR3aa: CASSQDERGGTDTQYF

j_gene: TRBJ1-2
v_gene: TRBV9
CDR3aa: CASSRQDYGYTF

j_gene: TRBJ2-3
v_gene: TRBV6-5
CDR3aa: CASSYRGESDTQYF

j_gene: TRBJ2-3
v_gene: TRBV6-4
CDR3aa: CASSGFFGSGTDTQYF

j_gene: TRBJ1-2
v_gene: TRBV19
CDR3aa: CASSARGNYGYTF

j_gene: TRBJ1-3
v_gene: TRBV7-2
CDR3aa: CASSLSYGSGNTIYF

j_gene: TRBJ2-7
v_gene: TRBV13
CDR3aa: CASSSQGVREQYF

j_gene: TRBJ2-5
v_gene: TRBV19
CDR3aa: CASSDTPGQTQYF

j_gene: TRBJ2-7
v_gene: TRBV6-5
CDR3aa: CASTLRTGRSYEQYF